This TCR beta chain is drawn from a study of OX40 agonist ivuxolimab in advanced cancers. The V end lost 5 bases, the J end lost 0 bases, and 8 bases lay between the germline ends. This CDR3 is 14 amino acids long. CDR1 is SGHDN and CDR2 is FVKESK in the germline V gene. The repertoire was sequenced with immunoSEQ multiplex PCR; TCRdb's copy has only in-frame clones and lacks some. The sample yields roughly 76,000 clones, approximately 83% seen once. As concerns this clone: The antigen remains undetermined.

Whole-study findings and limits: Both blood CD4+ and CD8+ T cells showed clonal growth by week 6 at 0.1 to 3.0 mg/kg.

This chain links TRBV14 with TRBJ2-1; D may be TRBD2 (5 bases). This TCR came from an adult with an advanced solid tumor such as melanoma, head and neck, liver or kidney cancer. Sample: CD4+ or CD8+ T cells sorted from blood, taken in a trial of the OX40 agonist ivuxolimab. The DNA for the CDR3 is TGTGCCAGCAGCGTTCGGGGCTCCTACAATGAGCAGTTCTTC. Protein: CASSVRGSYNEQFF.